The 11 T cell receptor beta chains in this list originate from one sample, sequenced in a study of shared clonotypes between healthy human individuals. Assay: immunoSEQ multiplex PCR; the TCRdb copy retains only in-frame clones and omits some. Altogether roughly 680,000 clones are present, over 55% being singletons, with the ten largest covering about 1.8%. Sequenced: memory CD4+ T cells sorted from blood. Specified subset: CD45RA-negative fraction. The receptors here all came from a woman aged 30 to 39 in good health.

This chain connects TRBV30 to TRBJ2-3; 7 nucleotides agree with TRBD2. The V and J ends lost 0 bases and 5 bases, in that order; junction bases with no gene match: 8. The germline CDR1 and CDR2 sequences are GTSNPN and SVGIG (reference sequence). This CDR3 region has 15 residues. As DNA, the CDR3 is TGTGCCTGGAGTGTGGCTAGCGGAGGTGGAGATACGCAGTATTTT. It codes for CAWSVASGGGDTQYF. Together with reference TRBV30 and TRBJ2-3, the CDR3 gives the full variable domain: SQTIHQWPATLVQPVGSPLSLECTVEGTSNPNLYWYRQAAGRGLQLLFYSVGIGQISSEVPQNLSASRPQDRQFILSSKKLLLSDSGFYLCAWSVASGGGDTQYFGPGTRLTVL.

This chain connects TRBV11-2 to TRBJ1-1; D unclear. The CDR3 has 14 residues. Germline V CDR1 and CDR2: SGHAT, FQNNGV. Deletions cut 0 bases from V and 6 bases from J, with 11 bases between. The CDR3 DNA reads TGTGCCAGCAGCTTAGAAGGGCAGCAGGCTGAAGCTTTCTTT. This gives the protein CASSLEGQQAEAFF.

The chain has TRBV5-6 and TRBJ1-2; D uncertain. CDR1 and CDR2 from the germline V gene are SGHDT and YYEEEE. Trimming shortened V by 5 bases and J by 5 bases, and 19 bases separated the two germline ends. The CDR3 has 15 amino acids. CDR3 nucleotide sequence: TGTGCCAGCAGATTTCTGGAAGGCCGCAATTATGGCTACACCTTC. This translates into CASRFLEGRNYGYTF.

J is TRBJ1-5 and V is TRBV5-7; a weak D match, TRBD1 (6 bases). TRBV5-7 belongs to the ORF category, with a function that is uncertain. V lost 3 bases, J lost 3 bases, and 13 bases lay in between. This CDR3 is 15 amino acids long. The CDR3 spells CASSWGGLVNQPQHF. In nucleotides, the CDR3 is TGTGCCAGCAGCTGGGGGGGGCTTGTCAATCAGCCCCAGCATTTT.

The chain recombines TRBV7-8 with TRBJ1-2; no reliable D call. The CDR3 length is 12 residues. V lost 5 bases to trimming and J lost 3 bases, with 7 bases between them. Germline loops: CDR1 SGHVS, CDR2 FQNEAQ. DNA of the CDR3: TGTGCCAGCAGCGAGGGCGACTATGGCTACACCTTC. Its translation is CASSEGDYGYTF.

V gene TRBV7-2 combines with J gene TRBJ2-1; 10 bases agree with TRBD2. Germline values: CDR1 SGHTA, CDR2 FQGNSA. Trimming cost V 9 bases and J 3 bases; bases outside gene matches: 5. CDR3 length: 14 residues. CDR3 residues: CASTLAGIYNEQFF. The CDR3 bases are TGTGCCAGTACACTAGCGGGGATCTACAATGAGCAGTTCTTC.

This clone was counted a few times. This chain links TRBV11-3 with TRBJ2-1, with 8 nucleotides matching TRBD2. The CDR3 has 13 residues. Trimming removed 3 bases from V and 6 bases from J; junction bases left unmatched: 1. CDR1 SGHNT and CDR2 YENEEA come from the germline V gene. This chain's CDR3 is CASSFTSGNEQFF. The DNA for the CDR3 is TGTGCCAGCAGCTTCACTAGCGGCAATGAGCAGTTCTTC.

CDR3: CASRLGGSGRAPFRSEQFF. CDR3 DNA sequence: TGTGCAAGTCGCTTAGGGGGTAGCGGGAGGGCTCCCTTTAGGAGTGAGCAGTTCTTC. V and J are TRBV12-2 and TRBJ2-1; TRBD2, as called in the table, went unchecked against the DNA. TRBV12-2 is designated a pseudogene. The CDR3 contains 19 residues.

Points on this clone: This CDR3 is also generated by other DNA sequences in the sample. The V call is TRBV2, the J call TRBJ1-1; D is ambiguous. This CDR3 has 13 residues. Deletions cut 5 bases from V and 1 base from J, with 8 bases between. Germline loops: CDR1 SNHLY, CDR2 FYNNEI. The CDR3 sequence: CASSFDRNTEAFF. CDR3 sequence (DNA): TGTGCCAGCAGTTTCGACCGGAACACTGAAGCTTTCTTT.

The rearrangement links TRBV6-6 to TRBJ1-4; 10 bases align to TRBD1. The CDR3 totals 15 residues. V lost 5 bases to trimming and J lost 6 bases; unmatched junction nucleotides: 6. Per the germline V gene, CDR1 is MNHNY and CDR2 is SVGAGI (reference sequence). DNA of the CDR3: TGTGCCAGCAGTAGTAGGGGACAGGGGTATGAAAAACTGTTTTTT. As protein: CASSSRGQGYEKLFF.

The chain employs TRBV5-1 and TRBJ2-5; D gene unclear. Trimming cost V 2 bases and J 2 bases, with 7 bases left between them. This CDR3 comprises 13 residues. CDR1 and CDR2 from the germline V gene are SGHRS and YFSETQ. The CDR3 reads CASSFQTQETQYF. The CDR3 DNA is TGCGCCAGCAGCTTCCAGACTCAAGAGACCCAGTACTTC.